The 5 T cell receptor beta chains below come from one sample, sequenced in a study of cytomegalovirus exposure and HLA in healthy donors. Researchers ran the PCR with 60 Vbeta and 13 Jbeta primers. Libraries were prepared by immunoSEQ multiplex PCR; TCRdb keeps only in-frame clonotypes and omits some of them. Altogether under 200,000 clones are present, 70% to 80% being singletons, with the ten largest covering roughly 2.3%. Specimen: PBMCs. These receptors came from a man aged 60-69 years in good health and CMV-seronegative.

This clone has a single count. The chain links TRBV19 to TRBJ1-1; D is undetermined. This CDR3 is 11 amino acids long. From germline, CDR1 is LNHDA and CDR2 SQIVND (reference sequence). V was clipped by 6 bases and J by 10 bases, with 12 bases between them. The DNA of the CDR3 is TGTGCCAGTAGAACAACGACGGGAGCTTTCTTT. Protein sequence: CASRTTTGAFF.

This clone showed up just a few times. The J gene is TRBJ2-5, the V gene TRBV4-2, with TRBD1 identical over 9 bases. The tail of the sequence fits TRBJ2-7 better, so the J call may be wrong. The germline gives CDR1 LGHNA, CDR2 YNFKEQ. The CDR3 loop spans 15 amino acids. CDR3 loop: CASMVDRQGAYEQYF. Here the CDR3 DNA reads TGTGCCAGCATGGTGGATCGACAGGGGGCCTACGAGCAGTACTTC.

This chain connects TRBV6-1 to TRBJ1-3; D possibly corresponds to TRBD1 (5 bases). This CDR3 contains 16 residues. Trimming removed 2 bases from V and 0 bases from J, with 11 bases in between. Germline V gene lookup returns CDR1 MNHNS and CDR2 SASEGT. CDR3 in DNA: TGTGCCAGCAGTGAACAAGACAGAGCCTCTGGAAACACCATATATTTT. It codes for CASSEQDRASGNTIYF.

The chain joins TRBV5-6 to TRBJ1-2; 7 bases agree with TRBD1. There are 15 residues in the CDR3. Unmatched junction bases numbered 14, after V lost 4 bases and J lost 8 bases. Germline V lookup: CDR1 SGHDT, CDR2 YYEEEE. As DNA, the CDR3 is TGTGCCAGCAGCCCCCCTGGACAGGTCGGACCGGGCTACACCTTC. This gives the protein CASSPPGQVGPGYTF. The entire variable domain, with the rest obtained from reference TRBV5-6 and TRBJ1-2, is as follows: DAGVTQSPTHLIKTRGQQVTLRCSPKSGHDTVSWYQQALGQGPQFIFQYYEEEERQRGNFPDRFSGHQFPNYSSELNVNALLLGDSALYLCASSPPGQVGPGYTFGSGTRLTVV.

The V and J genes are TRBV27 and TRBJ2-7; 8 nucleotides agree with TRBD1. From germline, CDR1 is MNHEY and CDR2 SMNVEV (reference sequence). The J segment lost 0 bases and the V segment lost 5 bases, leaving 6 bases of the junction unmatched. This CDR3 spans 15 amino acids. In DNA, the CDR3 is TGTGCCAGCAGTGGGAGACAGGGGAGCTCCTACGAGCAGTACTTC. It specifies CASSGRQGSSYEQYF.